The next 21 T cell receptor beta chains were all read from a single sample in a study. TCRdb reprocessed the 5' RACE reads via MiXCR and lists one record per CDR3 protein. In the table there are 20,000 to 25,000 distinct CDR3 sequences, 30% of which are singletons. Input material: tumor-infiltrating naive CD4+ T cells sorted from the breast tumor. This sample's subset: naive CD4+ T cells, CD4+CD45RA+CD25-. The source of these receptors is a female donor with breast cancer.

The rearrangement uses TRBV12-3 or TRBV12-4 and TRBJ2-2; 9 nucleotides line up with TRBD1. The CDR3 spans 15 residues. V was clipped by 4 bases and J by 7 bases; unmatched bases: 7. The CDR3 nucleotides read TGTGCCAGCAGTTACCGGGACAGGGTGAGCGGGGAGCTGTTTTTT. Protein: CASSYRDRVSGELFF.

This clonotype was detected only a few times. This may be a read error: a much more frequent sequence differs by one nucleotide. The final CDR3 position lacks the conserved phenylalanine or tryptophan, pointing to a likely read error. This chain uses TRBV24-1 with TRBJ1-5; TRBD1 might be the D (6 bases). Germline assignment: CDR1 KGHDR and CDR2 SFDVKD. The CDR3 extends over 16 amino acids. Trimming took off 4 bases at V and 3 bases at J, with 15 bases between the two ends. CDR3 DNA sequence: TGTGCCACCAGTGAAATCCGACAGGTGCTCAATCAGCCCCAGCATTTG. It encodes CATSEIRQVLNQPQHL.

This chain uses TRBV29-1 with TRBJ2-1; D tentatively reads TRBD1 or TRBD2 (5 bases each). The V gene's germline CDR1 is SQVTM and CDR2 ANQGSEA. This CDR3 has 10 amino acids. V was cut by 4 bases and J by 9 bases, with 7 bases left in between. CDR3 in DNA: TGCAGCGTTGGTGGGGGTGAGCAGTTCTTC. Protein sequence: CSVGGGEQFF.

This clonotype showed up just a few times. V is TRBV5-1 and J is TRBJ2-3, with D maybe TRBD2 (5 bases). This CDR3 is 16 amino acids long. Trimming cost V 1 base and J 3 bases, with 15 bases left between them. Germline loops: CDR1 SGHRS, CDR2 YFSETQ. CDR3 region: CASSLQQGGATDTQYF. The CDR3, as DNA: TGCGCCAGCAGCTTGCAACAAGGAGGTGCGACAGATACGCAGTATTTT.

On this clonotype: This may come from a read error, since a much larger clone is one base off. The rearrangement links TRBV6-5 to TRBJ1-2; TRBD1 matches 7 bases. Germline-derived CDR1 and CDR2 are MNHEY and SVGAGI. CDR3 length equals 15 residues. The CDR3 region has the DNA TGTGCCAGCAGTTACTCGGACAGGAGTATCTATGGCTACGCCTTC. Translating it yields CASSYSDRSIYGYAF.

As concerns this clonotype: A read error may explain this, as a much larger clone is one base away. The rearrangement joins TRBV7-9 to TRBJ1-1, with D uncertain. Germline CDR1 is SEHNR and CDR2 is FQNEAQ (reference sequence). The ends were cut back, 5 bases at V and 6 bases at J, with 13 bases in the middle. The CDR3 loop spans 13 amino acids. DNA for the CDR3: TGTGCCAGCAGCACCGGGGAGTTCCCTGAAGCTTTCTTT. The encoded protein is CASSTGEFPEAFF.

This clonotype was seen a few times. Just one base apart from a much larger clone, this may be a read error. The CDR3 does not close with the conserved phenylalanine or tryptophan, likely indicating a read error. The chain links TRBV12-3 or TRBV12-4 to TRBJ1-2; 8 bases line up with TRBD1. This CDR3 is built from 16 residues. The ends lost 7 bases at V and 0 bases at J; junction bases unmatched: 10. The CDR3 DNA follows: TGTGCCAGCACCCCCGGACAGGGACTAGCTAACTATGGCTACACCCTC. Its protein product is CASTPGQGLANYGYTL.

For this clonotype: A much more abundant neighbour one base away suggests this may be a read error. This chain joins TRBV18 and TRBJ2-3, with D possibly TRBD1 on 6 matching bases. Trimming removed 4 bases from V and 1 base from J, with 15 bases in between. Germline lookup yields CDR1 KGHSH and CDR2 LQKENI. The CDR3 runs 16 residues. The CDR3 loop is CASSRSTGLRTDTQYF. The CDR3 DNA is TGTGCCAGCTCACGATCGACAGGACTGCGCACAGATACGCAGTATTTT. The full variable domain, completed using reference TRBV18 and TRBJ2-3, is NAGVMQNPRHLVRRRGQEARLRCSPMKGHSHVYWYRQLPEEGLKFMVYLQKENIIDESGMPKERFSAEFPKEGPSILRIQQVVRGDSAAYFCASSRSTGLRTDTQYFGPGTRLTVL.

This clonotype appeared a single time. The CDR3 protein is CSARKGEDGNQPQHF. In DNA form, the CDR3 reads TGCAGTGCTAGAAAAGGGGAGGACGGCAATCAGCCCCAGCATTTT. The chain recombines TRBV20-1 with TRBJ1-5, with D maybe TRBD1 (5 bases). CDR1 DFQATT and CDR2 SNEGSKA come from the germline V gene (reference sequence). V lost 2 bases and J 2 bases, leaving 13 bases between the germline ends. This CDR3 comprises 15 residues.

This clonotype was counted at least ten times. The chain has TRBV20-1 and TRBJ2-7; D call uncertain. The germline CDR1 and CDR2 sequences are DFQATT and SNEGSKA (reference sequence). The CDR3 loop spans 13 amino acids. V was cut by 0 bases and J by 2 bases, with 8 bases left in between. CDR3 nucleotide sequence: TGCAGTGCTAGAGATCGCGGTGCCTACGAGCAGTACTTC. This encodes CSARDRGAYEQYF.

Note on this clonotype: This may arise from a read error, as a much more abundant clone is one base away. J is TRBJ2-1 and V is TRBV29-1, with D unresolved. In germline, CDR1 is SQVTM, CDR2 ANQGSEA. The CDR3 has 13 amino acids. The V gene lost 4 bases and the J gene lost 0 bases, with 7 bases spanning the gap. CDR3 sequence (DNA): TGCAGCGTTGTACCGTACTCCTACAATGAGCAGTTCTTC. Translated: CSVVPYSYNEQFF.

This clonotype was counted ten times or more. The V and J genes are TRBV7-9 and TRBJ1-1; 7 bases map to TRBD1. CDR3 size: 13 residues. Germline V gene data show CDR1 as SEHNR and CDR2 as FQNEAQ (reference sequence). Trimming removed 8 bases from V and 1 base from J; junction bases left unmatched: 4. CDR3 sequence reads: CASQRQGNTEAFF. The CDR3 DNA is TGTGCCAGCCAGCGACAGGGGAACACTGAAGCTTTCTTT.

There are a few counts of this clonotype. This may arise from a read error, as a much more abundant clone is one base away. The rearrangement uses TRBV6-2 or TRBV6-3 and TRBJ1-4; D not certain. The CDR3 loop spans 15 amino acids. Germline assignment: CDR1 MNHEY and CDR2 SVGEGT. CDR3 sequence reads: CASSYSGGRNEELFF. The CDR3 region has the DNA TGTGCCAGCAGTTACTCGGGAGGGAGAAATGAAGAACTGTTTTTT.

The CDR3 coding sequence is TGTGCCAGCAGCCCGGAGGTGGCCCCAGCCCTTGACGCAGCTTTCTTT. Translating it yields CASSPEVAPALDAAFF. The chain combines TRBV5-4 with TRBJ1-1; D is undetermined. Germline CDR1 SGHNT, CDR2 YYREEE (reference sequence). The CDR3 runs to 16 residues. V was cut by 4 bases and J by 10 bases, with 26 bases left in between.

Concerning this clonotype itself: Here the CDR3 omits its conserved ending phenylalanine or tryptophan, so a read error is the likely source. This CDR3 is CASRSIGAANTEAFS. The CDR3 DNA follows: TGTGCCAGTAGGTCCATAGGGGCGGCGAACACTGAAGCTTTCTCT. The chain is built from TRBV19 and TRBJ1-1; D is possibly TRBD1 (5 bases). Trimming cost V 6 bases and J 1 base, with 15 bases left between them. Germline assignment: CDR1 LNHDA and CDR2 SQIVND (reference sequence). The CDR3 is 15 residues long.

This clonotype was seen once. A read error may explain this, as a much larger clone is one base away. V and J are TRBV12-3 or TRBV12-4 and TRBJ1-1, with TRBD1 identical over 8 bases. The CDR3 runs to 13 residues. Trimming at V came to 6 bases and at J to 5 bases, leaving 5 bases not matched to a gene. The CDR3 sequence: CASRGQEKTEAFF. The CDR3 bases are TGTGCCAGCAGGGGACAGGAAAAAACTGAAGCTTTCTTT.

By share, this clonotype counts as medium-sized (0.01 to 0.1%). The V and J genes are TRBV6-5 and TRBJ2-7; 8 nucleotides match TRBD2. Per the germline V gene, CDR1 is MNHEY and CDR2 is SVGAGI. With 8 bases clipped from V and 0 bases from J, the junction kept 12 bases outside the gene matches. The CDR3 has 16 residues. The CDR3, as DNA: TGTGCCAGCCGACGGGCAAGAGCGGGAGACTCCTACGAGCAGTACTTC. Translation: CASRRARAGDSYEQYF.

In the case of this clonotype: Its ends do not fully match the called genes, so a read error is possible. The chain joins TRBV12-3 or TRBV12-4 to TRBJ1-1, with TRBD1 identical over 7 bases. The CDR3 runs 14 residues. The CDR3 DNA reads TGTGCCAGCAGTGTCGAGGGGGCGAACTCTGAAGCTTTCTTT. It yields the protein CASSVEGANSEAFF.

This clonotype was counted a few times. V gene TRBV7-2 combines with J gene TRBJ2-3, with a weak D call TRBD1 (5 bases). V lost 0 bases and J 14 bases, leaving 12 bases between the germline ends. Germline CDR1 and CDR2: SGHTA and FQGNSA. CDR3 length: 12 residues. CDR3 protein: CASSLATALSYF. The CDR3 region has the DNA TGTGCCAGCAGCTTAGCGACAGCTCTGTCGTATTTT.

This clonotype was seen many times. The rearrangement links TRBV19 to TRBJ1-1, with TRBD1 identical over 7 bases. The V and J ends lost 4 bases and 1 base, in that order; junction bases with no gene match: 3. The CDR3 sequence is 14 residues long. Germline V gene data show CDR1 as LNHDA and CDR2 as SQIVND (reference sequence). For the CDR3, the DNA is TGTGCCAGTAGTACGGGACAGCCGAACACTGAAGCTTTCTTT. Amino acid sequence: CASSTGQPNTEAFF.

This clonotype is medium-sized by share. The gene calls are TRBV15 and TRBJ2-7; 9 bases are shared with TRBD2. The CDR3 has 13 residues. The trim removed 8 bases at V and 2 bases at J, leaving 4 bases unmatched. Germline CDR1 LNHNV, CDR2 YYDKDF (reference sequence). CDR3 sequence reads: CATASGNTYEQYF. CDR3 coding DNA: TGTGCCACCGCTAGCGGGAACACCTACGAGCAGTACTTC. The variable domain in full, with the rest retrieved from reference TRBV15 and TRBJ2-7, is DAMVIQNPRYQVTQFGKPVTLSCSQTLNHNVMYWYQQKSSQAPKLLFHYYDKDFNNEADTPDNFQSRRPNTSFCFLDIRSPGLGDTAMYLCATASGNTYEQYFGPGTRLTVT.